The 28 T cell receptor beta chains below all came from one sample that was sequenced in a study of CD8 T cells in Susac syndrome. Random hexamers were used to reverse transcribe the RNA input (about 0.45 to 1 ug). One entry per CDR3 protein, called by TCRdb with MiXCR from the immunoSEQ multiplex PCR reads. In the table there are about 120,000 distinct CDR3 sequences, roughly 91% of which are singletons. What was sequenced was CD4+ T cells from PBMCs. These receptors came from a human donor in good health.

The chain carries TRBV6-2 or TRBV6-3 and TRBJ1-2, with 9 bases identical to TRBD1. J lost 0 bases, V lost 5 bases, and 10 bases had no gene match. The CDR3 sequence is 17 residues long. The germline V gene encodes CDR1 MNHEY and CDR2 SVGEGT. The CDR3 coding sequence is TGTGCCAGCAGTCGGCGAGGACAGGGGCCCGCTAACTATGGCTACACCTTC. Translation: CASSRRGQGPANYGYTF.

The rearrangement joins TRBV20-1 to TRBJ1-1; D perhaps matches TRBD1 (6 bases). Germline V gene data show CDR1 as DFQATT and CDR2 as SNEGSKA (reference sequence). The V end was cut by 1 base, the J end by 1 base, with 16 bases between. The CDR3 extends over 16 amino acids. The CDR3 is CSARGEGEGGNTEAFF. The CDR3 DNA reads TGCAGTGCTAGAGGGGAAGGGGAAGGGGGGAACACTGAAGCTTTCTTT.

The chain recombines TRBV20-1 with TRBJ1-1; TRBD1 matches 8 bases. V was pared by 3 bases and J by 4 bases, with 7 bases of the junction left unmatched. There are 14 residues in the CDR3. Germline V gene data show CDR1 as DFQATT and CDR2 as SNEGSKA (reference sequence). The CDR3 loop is CSASRPTGATEAFF. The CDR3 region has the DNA TGCAGTGCTAGTCGACCGACAGGGGCCACTGAAGCTTTCTTT.

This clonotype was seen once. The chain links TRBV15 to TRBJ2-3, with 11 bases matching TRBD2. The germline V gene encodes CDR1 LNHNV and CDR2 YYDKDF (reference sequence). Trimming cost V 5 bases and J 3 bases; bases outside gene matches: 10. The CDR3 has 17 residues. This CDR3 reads CATSSSLAGGVTDTQYF. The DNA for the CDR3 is TGTGCCACCAGCTCTTCGCTAGCGGGAGGTGTAACAGATACGCAGTATTTT.

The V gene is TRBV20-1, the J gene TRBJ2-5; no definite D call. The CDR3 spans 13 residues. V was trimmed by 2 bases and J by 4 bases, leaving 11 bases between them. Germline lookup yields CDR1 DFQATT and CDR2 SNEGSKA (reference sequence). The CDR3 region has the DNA TGCAGTGCTAGATTGGGATCTGGAGAGACCCAGTACTTC. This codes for CSARLGSGETQYF.

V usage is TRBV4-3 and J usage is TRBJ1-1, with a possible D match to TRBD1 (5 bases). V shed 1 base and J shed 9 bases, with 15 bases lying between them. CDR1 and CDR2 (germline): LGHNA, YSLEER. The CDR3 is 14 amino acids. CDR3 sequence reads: CASSQGGIRTQAFF. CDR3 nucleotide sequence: TGCGCCAGCAGCCAAGGGGGGATCAGGACCCAAGCTTTCTTT.

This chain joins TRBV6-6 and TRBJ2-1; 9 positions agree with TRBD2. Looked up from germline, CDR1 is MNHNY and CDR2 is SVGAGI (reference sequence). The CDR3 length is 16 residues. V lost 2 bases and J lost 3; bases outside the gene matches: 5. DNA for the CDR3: TGTGCCAGCAGTTACCGGCGGGAGGGAGGCTACAATGAGCAGTTCTTC. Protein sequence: CASSYRREGGYNEQFF.

CDR3 protein: CAHGGTSGSEEQFF. The CDR3 bases are TGTGCGCACGGGGGAACTAGCGGGAGTGAGGAGCAGTTCTTC. This sequence joins TRBV7-8 and TRBJ2-1; 11 bases agree with TRBD2. This CDR3 contains 14 residues. Germline loops: CDR1 SGHVS, CDR2 FQNEAQ.

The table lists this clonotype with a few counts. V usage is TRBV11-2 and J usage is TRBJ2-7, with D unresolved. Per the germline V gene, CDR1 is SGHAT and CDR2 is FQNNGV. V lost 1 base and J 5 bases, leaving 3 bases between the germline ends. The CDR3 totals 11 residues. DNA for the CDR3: TGTGCCAGCAGCTTAGCGGACGAGCAGTACTTC. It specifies CASSLADEQYF.

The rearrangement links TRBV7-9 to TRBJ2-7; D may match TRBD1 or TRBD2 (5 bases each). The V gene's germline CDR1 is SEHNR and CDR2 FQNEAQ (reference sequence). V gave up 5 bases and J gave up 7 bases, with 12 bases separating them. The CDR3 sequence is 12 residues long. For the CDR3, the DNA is TGTGCCAGCAGCCCCCCGGGGCCTGAGCAGTACTTC. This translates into CASSPPGPEQYF.

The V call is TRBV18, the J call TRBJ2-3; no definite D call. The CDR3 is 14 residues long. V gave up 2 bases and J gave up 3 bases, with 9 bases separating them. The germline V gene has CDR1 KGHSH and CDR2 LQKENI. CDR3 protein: CASSPSQETDTQYF. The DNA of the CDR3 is TGTGCCAGCTCACCAAGCCAAGAAACAGATACGCAGTATTTT.

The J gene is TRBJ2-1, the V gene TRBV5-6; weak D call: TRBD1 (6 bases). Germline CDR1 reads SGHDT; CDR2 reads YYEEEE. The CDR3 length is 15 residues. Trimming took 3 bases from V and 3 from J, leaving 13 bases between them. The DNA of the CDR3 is TGTGCCAGCAGCTCGTTACAGGGTAACTACAATGAGCAGTTCTTC. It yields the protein CASSSLQGNYNEQFF.

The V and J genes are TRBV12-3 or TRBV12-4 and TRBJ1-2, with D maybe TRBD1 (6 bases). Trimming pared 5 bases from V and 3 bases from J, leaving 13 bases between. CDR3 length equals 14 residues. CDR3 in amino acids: CASSPQGVYYGYTF. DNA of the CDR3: TGTGCCAGCAGTCCACAGGGTGTGTACTATGGCTACACCTTC.

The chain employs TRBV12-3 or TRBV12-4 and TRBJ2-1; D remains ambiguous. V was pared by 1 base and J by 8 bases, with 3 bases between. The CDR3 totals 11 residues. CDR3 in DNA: TGTGCCAGCAGTTTAGGGGATGAGCAGTTCTTC. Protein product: CASSLGDEQFF.

The CDR3 here is CASSHRQGGGQTEAFF. The CDR3 DNA follows: TGCGCCAGCAGTCATCGACAGGGCGGAGGTCAGACTGAAGCTTTCTTT. This chain uses TRBV23-1 with TRBJ1-1; 7 bases map to TRBD1. TRBV23-1 carries the ORF label, with uncertain function. V gave up 3 bases and J gave up 5 bases; unmatched junction bases: 12. This CDR3 is built from 16 residues.

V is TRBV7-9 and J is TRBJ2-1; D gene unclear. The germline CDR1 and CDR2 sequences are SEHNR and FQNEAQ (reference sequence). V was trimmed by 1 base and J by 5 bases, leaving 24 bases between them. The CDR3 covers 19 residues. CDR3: CASSLERTIRHQGNNEQFF. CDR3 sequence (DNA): TGTGCCAGCAGCTTAGAGCGAACTATACGGCATCAAGGAAACAATGAGCAGTTCTTC. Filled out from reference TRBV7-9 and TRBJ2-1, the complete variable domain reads DTGVSQNPRHKITKRGQNVTFRCDPISEHNRLYWYRQTLGQGPEFLTYFQNEAQLEKSRLLSDRFSAERPKGSFSTLEIQRTEQGDSAMYLCASSLERTIRHQGNNEQFFGPGTRLTVL.

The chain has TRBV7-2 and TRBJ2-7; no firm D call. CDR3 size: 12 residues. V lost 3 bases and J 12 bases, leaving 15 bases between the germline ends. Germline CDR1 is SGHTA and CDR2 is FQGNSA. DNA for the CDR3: TGTGCCAGCAGCTTTGATGGGCGCCCCGGGTACTTC. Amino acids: CASSFDGRPGYF.

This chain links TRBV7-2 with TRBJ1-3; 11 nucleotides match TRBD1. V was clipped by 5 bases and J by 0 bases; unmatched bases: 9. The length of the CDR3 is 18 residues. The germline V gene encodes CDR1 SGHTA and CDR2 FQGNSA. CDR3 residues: CASSPAWTGGRSGNTIYF. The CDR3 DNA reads TGTGCCAGCAGCCCGGCCTGGACAGGGGGCCGCTCTGGAAACACCATATATTTT.

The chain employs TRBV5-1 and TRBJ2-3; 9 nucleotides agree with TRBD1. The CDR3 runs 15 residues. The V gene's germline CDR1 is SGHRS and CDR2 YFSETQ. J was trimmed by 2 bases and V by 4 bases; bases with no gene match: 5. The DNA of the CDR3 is TGCGCCAGCAGCGTTGGGACAGGGCTCACAGATACGCAGTATTTT. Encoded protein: CASSVGTGLTDTQYF.

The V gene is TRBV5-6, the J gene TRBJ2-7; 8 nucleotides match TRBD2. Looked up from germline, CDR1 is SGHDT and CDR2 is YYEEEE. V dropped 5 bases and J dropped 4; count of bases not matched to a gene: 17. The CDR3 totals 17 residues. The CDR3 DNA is TGTGCCAGCAGTAGCGGGACTATTGACGGGGAGGGGTACGAGCAGTACTTC. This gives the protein CASSSGTIDGEGYEQYF.

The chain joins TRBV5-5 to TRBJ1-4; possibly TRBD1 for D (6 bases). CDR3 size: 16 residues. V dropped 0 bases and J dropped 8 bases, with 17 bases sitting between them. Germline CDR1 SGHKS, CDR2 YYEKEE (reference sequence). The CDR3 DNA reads TGTGCCAGCAGCTTGGTCGAACAGGGTTTAGGGGAAAAACTGTTTTTT. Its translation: CASSLVEQGLGEKLFF.

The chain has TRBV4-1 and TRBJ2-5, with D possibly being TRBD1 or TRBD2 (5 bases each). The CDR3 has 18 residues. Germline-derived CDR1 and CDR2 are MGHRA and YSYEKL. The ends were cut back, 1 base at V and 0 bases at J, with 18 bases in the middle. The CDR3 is CASSQGGSGAGNQETQYF. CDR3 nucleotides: TGCGCCAGCAGCCAAGGAGGTTCCGGGGCCGGGAACCAAGAGACCCAGTACTTC.

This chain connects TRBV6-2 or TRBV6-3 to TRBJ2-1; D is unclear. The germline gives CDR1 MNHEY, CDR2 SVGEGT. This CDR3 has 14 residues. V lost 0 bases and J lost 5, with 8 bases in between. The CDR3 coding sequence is TGTGCCAGCAGTTACTCGCAAACCCACAATGAGCAGTTCTTC. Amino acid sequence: CASSYSQTHNEQFF.

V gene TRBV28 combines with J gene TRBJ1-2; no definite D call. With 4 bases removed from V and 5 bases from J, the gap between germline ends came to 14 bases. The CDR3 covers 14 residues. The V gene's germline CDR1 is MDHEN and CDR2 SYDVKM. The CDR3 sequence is CASSWREPDYGYTF. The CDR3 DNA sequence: TGTGCCAGCAGTTGGAGGGAACCTGATTATGGCTACACCTTC.

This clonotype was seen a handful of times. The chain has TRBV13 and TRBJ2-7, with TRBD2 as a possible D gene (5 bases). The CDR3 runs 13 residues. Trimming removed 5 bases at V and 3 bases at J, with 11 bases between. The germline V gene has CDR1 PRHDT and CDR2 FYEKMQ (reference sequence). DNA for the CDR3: TGTGCCAGCAGCGAACTCCGGGACTACGAGCAGTACTTC. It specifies CASSELRDYEQYF.

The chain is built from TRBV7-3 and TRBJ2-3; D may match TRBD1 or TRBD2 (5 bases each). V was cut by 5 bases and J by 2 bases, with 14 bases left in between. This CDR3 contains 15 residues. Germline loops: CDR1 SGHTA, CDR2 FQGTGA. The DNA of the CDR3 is TGTGCCAGCAGCCGGGACGTAGGAGACACAGATACGCAGTATTTT. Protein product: CASSRDVGDTDTQYF. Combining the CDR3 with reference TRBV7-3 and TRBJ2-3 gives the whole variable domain GAGVSQTPSNKVTEKGKYVELRCDPISGHTALYWYRQSLGQGPEFLIYFQGTGAADDSGLPNDRFFAVRPEGSVSTLKIQRTERGDSAVYLCASSRDVGDTDTQYFGPGTRLTVL.

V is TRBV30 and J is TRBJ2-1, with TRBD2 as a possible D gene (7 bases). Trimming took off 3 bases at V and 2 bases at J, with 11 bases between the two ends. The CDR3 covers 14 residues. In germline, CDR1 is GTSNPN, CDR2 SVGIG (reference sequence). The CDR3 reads CAWSAGAAYNEQFF. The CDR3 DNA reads TGTGCCTGGAGCGCGGGGGCGGCCTACAATGAGCAGTTCTTC.

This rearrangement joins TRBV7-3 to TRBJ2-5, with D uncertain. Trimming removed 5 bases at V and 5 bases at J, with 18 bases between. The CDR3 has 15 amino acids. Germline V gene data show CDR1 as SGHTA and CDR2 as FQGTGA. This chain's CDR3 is CASSPGLRAMETQYF. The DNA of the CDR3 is TGTGCCAGCAGCCCGGGCCTCCGAGCGATGGAGACCCAGTACTTC. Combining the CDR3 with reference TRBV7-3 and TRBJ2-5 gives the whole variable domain GAGVSQTPSNKVTEKGKYVELRCDPISGHTALYWYRQSLGQGPEFLIYFQGTGAADDSGLPNDRFFAVRPEGSVSTLKIQRTERGDSAVYLCASSPGLRAMETQYFGPGTRLLVL.